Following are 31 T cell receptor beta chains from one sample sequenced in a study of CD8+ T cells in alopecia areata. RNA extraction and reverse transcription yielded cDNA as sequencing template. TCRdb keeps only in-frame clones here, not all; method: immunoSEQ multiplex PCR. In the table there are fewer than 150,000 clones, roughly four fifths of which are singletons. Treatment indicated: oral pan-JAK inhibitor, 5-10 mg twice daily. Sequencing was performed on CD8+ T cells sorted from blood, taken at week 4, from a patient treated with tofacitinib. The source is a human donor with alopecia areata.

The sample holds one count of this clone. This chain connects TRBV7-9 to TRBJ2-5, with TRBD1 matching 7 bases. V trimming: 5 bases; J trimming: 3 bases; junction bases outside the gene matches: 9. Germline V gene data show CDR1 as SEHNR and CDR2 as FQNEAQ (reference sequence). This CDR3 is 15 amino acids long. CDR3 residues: CASSHPYRGEETQYF. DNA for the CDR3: TGTGCCAGCAGCCACCCGTACAGGGGCGAAGAGACCCAGTACTTC.

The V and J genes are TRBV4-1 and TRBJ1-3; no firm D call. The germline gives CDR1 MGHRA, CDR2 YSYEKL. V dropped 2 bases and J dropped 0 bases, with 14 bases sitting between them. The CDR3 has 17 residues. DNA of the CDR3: TGCGCCAGCAGCCAACCCCCTCGCGGCGGCTCTGGAAACACCATATATTTT. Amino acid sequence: CASSQPPRGGSGNTIYF.

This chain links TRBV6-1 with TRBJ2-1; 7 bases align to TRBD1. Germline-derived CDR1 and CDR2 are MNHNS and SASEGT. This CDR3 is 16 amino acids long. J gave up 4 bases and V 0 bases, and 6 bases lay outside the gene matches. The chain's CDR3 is CASSEARGTLYNEQFF. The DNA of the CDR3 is TGTGCCAGCAGTGAAGCCAGGGGGACACTTTACAATGAGCAGTTCTTC.

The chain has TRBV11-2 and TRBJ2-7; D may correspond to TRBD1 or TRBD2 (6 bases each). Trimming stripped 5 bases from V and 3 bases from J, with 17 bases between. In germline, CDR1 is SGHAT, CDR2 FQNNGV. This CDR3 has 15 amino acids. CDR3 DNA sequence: TGTGCCAGCAGCGATGGAGGGGGAATCTACTACGAGCAGTACTTC. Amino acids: CASSDGGGIYYEQYF.

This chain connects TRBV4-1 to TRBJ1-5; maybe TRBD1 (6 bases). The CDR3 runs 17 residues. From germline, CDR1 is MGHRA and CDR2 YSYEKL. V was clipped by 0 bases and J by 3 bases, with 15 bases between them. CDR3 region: CASSQDPQGFDNQPQHF. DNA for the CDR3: TGCGCCAGCAGCCAAGACCCACAGGGTTTTGACAATCAGCCCCAGCATTTT.

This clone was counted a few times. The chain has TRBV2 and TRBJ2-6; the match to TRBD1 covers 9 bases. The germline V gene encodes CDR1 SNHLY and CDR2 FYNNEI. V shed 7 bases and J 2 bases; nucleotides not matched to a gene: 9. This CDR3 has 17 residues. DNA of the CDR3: TGTGCCAGCACCGCCGGGACAGGGTCTACTGGGGCCAACGTCCTGACTTTC. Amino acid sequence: CASTAGTGSTGANVLTF.

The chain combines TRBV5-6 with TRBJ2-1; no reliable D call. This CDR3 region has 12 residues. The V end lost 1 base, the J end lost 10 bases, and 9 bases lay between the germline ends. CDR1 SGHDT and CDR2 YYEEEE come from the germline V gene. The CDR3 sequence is CASSLLPEEQFF. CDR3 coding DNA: TGTGCCAGCAGCTTGTTGCCGGAAGAGCAGTTCTTC. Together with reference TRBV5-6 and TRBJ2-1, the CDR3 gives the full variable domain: DAGVTQSPTHLIKTRGQQVTLRCSPKSGHDTVSWYQQALGQGPQFIFQYYEEEERQRGNFPDRFSGHQFPNYSSELNVNALLLGDSALYLCASSLLPEEQFFGPGTRLTVL.

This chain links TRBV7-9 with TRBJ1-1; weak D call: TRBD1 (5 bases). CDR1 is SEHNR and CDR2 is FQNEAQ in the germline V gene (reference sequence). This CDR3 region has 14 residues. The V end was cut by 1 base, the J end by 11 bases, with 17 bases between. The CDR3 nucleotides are TGTGCCAGCAGCTTAGGTCTCAGTTGGGGCTTGGCTTTCTTT. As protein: CASSLGLSWGLAFF.

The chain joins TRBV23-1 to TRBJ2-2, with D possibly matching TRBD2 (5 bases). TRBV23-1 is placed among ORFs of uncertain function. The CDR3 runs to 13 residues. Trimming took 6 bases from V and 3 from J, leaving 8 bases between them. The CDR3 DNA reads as TGCGCCAGCAGCGCCGGGGACACCGGGGAGCTGTTTTTT. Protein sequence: CASSAGDTGELFF.

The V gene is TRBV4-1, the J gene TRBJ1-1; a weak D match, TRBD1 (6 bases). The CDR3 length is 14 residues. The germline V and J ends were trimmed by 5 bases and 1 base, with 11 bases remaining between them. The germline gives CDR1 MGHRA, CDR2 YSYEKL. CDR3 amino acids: CASSVTQGNTEAFF. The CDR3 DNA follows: TGCGCCAGCAGCGTGACACAGGGGAACACTGAAGCTTTCTTT.

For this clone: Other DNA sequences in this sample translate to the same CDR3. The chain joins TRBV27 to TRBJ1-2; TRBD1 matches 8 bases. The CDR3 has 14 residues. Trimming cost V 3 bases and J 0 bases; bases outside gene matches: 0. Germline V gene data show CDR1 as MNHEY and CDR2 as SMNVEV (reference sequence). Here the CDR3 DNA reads TGTGCCAGCAGTTTGGACAGGGCTAACTATGGCTACACCTTC. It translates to CASSLDRANYGYTF.

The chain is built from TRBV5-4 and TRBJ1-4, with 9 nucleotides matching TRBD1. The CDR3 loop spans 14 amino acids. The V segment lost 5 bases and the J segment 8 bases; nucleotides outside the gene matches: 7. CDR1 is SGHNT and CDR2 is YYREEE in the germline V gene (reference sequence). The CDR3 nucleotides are TGTGCCAGCAGTCCCGGGACAGGGTCCGAAAAACTGTTTTTT. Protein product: CASSPGTGSEKLFF.

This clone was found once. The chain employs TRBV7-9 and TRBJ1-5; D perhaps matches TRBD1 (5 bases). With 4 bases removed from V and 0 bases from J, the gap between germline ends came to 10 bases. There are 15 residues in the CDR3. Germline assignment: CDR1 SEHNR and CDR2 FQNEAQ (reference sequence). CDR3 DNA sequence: TGTGCCAGCAGCTCCGGGGACGGTAGCAATCAGCCCCAGCATTTT. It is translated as CASSSGDGSNQPQHF.

CDR3 residues: CASSLDAGTYNEQFF. CDR3 coding DNA: TGTGCCAGCAGTCTCGACGCGGGGACCTACAATGAGCAGTTCTTC. The chain joins TRBV6-5 to TRBJ2-1; maybe TRBD2 (6 bases). The CDR3 covers 15 residues. CDR1 is MNHEY, CDR2 SVGAGI, per germline. V lost 5 bases, J lost 2 bases, and 13 bases lay in between.

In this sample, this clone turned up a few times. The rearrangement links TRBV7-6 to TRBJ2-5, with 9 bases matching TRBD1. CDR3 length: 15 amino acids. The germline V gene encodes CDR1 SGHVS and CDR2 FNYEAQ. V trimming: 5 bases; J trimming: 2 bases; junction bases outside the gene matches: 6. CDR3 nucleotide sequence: TGTGCCAGCAGCCAAACGACAGGGGGTCAAGAGACCCAGTACTTC. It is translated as CASSQTTGGQETQYF.

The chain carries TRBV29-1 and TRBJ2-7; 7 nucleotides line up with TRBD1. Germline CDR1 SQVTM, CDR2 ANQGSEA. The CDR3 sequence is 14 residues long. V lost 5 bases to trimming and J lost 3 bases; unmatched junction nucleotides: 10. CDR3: CSVLDHRGSYEQYF. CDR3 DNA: TGCAGCGTTCTTGACCACAGGGGCAGCTACGAGCAGTACTTC.

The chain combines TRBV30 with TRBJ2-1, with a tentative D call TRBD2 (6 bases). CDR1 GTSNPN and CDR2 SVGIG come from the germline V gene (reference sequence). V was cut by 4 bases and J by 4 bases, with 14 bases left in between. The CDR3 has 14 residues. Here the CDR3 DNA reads TGTGCCTGGAATCCAGTCGGGGGTTACAATGAGCAGTTCTTC. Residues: CAWNPVGGYNEQFF.

The CDR3 protein is CASIYGLAGYNEQFF. CDR3 DNA: TGTGCCAGCATTTACGGACTAGCGGGGTACAATGAGCAGTTCTTC. The rearrangement uses TRBV2 and TRBJ2-1, with 12 bases fitting TRBD2. The length of the CDR3 is 15 residues. Germline V CDR1 and CDR2: SNHLY, FYNNEI. V was pared by 7 bases and J by 4 bases, with 5 bases of the junction left unmatched.

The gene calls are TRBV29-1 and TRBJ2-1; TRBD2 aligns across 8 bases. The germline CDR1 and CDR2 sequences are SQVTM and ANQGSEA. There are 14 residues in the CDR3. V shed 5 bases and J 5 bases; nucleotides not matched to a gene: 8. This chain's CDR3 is CSVSLAGLNNEQFF. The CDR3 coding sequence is TGCAGCGTTTCATTAGCGGGGCTCAACAATGAGCAGTTCTTC.

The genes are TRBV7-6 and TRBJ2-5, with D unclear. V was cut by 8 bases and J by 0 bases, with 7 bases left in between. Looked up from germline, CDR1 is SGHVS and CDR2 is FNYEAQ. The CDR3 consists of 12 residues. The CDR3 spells CASEGYQETQYF. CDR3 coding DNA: TGTGCCAGCGAAGGGTACCAAGAGACCCAGTACTTC. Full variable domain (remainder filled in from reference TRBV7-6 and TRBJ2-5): GAGVSQSPRYKVTKRGQDVALRCDPISGHVSLYWYRQALGQGPEFLTYFNYEAQQDKSGLPNDRFSAERPEGSISTLTIQRTEQRDSAMYRCASEGYQETQYFGPGTRLLVL.

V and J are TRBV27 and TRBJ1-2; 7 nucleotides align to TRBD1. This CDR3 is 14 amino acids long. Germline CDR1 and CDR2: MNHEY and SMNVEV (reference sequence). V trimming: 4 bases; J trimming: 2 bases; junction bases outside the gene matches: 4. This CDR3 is CASSSRQGNYGYTF. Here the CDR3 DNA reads TGTGCCAGCAGTTCCCGACAGGGCAACTATGGCTACACCTTC.

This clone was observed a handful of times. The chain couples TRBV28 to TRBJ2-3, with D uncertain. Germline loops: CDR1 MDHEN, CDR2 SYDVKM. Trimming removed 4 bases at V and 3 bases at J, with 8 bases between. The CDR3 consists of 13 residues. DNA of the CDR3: TGTGCCAGCAGTTCACGAGTGACAGATACGCAGTATTTT. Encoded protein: CASSSRVTDTQYF.

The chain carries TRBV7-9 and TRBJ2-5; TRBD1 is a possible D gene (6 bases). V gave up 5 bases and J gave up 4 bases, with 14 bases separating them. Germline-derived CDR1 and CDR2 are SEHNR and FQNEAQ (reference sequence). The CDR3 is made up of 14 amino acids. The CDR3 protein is CASSTNRVGETQYF. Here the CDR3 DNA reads TGTGCCAGCAGCACAAACAGGGTGGGAGAGACCCAGTACTTC.

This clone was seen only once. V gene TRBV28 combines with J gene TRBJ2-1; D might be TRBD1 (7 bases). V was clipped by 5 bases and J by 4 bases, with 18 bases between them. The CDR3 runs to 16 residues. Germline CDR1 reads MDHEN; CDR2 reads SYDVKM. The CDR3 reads CASSTQGGLFYNEQFF. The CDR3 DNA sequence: TGTGCCAGCAGTACCCAGGGGGGTCTGTTTTACAATGAGCAGTTCTTC.

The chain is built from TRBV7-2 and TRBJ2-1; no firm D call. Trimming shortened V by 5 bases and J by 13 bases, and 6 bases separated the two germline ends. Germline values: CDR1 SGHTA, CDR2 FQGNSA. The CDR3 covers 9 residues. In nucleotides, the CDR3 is TGTGCCAGCAGCACAGCACAGTTCTTC. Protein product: CASSTAQFF.

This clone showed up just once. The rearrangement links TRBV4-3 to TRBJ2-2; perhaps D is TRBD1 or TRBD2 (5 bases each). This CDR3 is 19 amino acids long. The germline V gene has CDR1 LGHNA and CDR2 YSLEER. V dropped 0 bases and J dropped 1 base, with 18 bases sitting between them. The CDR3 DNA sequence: TGCGCCAGCAGCCAAGACCCGGGGCAGCGACTCGAGAACACCGGGGAGCTGTTTTTT. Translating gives CASSQDPGQRLENTGELFF.

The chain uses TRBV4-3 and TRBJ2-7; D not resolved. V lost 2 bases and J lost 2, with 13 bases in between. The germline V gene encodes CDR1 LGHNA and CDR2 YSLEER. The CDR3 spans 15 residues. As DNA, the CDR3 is TGCGCCAGCAGCCAAACCCTGAGCCATACCTACGAGCAGTACTTC. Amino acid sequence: CASSQTLSHTYEQYF.

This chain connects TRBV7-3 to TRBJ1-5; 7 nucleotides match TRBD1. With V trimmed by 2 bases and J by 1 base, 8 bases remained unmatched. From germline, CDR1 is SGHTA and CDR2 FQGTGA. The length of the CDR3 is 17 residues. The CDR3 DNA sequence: TGTGCCAGCAGCTTAGCCCCCACACAGGGGAGCAATCAGCCCCAGCATTTT. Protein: CASSLAPTQGSNQPQHF.

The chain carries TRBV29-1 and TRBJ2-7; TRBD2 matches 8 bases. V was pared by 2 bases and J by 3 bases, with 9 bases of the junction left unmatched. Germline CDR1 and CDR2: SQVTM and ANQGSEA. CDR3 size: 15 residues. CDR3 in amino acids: CSVETTGGRDYEQYF. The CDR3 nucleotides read TGCAGCGTTGAAACAACGGGGGGGCGGGACTACGAGCAGTACTTC.

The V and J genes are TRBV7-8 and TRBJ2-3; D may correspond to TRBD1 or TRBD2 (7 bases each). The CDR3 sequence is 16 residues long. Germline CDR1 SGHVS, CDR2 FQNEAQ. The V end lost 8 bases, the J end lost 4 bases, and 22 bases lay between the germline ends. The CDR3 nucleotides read TGTGCCAGCCTCTGGGAGGGGGCCGCAGGGGCAGATACGCAGTATTTT. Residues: CASLWEGAAGADTQYF. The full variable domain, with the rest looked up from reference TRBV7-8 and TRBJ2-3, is GAGVSQSPRYKVAKRGQDVALRCDPISGHVSLFWYQQALGQGPEFLTYFQNEAQLDKSGLPSDRFFAERPEGSVSTLKIQRTQQEDSAVYLCASLWEGAAGADTQYFGPGTRLTVL.

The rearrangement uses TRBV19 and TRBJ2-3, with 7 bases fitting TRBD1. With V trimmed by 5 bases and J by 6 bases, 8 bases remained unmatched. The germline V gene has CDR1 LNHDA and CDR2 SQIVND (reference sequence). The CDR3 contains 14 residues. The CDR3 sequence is CASSRGTGEDTQYF. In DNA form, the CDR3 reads TGTGCCAGTAGTCGGGGAACAGGGGAGGATACGCAGTATTTT.